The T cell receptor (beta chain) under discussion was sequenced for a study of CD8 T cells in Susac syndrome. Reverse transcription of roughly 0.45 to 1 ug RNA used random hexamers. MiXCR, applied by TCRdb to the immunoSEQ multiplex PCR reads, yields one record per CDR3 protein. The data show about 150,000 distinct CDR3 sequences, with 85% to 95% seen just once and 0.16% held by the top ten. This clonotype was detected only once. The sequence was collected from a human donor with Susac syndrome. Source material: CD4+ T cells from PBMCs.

This chain's CDR3 is CSVAQVQETQYF. The CDR3 DNA reads TGCAGCGTTGCGCAGGTCCAAGAGACCCAGTACTTC. V is TRBV29-1 and J is TRBJ2-5; D uncertain. The CDR3 sequence is 12 residues long. The V end lost 4 bases, the J end lost 1 base, and 7 bases lay between the germline ends. Germline lookup yields CDR1 SQVTM and CDR2 ANQGSEA.